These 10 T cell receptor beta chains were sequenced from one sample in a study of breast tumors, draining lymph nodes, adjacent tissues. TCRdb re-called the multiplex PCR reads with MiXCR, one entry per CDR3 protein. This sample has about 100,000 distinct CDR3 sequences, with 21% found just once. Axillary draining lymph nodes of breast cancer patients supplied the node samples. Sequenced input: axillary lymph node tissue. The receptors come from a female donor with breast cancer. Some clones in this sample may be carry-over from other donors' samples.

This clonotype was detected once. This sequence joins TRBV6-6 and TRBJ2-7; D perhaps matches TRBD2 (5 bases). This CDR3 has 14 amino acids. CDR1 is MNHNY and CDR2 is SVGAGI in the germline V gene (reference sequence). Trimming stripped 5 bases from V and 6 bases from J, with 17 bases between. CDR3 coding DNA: TGTGCCAGCAGTCCAGCGGTGGAGGCGGGCGAGCAGTACTTC. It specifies CASSPAVEAGEQYF.

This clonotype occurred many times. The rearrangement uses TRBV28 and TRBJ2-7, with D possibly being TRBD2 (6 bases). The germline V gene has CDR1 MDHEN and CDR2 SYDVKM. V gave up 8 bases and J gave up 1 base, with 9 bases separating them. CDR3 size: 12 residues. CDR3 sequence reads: CASEAGSYEQYF. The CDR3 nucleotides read TGTGCCAGCGAGGCGGGGTCCTACGAGCAGTACTTC.

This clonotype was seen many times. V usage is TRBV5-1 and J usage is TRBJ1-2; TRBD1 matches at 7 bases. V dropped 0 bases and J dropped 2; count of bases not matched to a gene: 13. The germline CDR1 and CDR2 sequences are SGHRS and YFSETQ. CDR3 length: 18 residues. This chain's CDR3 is CASSLVGTGTEQNYGYTF. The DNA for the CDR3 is TGCGCCAGCAGCTTGGTAGGGACCGGGACAGAGCAGAACTATGGCTACACCTTC.

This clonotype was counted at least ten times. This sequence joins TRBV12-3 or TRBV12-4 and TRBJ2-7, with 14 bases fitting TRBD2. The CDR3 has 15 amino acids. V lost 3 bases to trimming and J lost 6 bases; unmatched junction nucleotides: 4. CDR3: CASSLTSGGAGEQYF. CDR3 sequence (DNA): TGTGCCAGCAGTTTGACTAGCGGGGGGGCTGGCGAGCAGTACTTC.

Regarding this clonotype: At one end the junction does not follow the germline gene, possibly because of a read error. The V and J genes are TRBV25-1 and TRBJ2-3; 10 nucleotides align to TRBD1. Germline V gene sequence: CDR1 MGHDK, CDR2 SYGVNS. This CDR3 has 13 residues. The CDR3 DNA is TGTGCCACCGGACAGGGGGAAGCGGATACGCGGTATTTT. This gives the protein CATGQGEADTRYF.

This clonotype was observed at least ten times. As DNA, the CDR3 is TGTGCCAGTAGTATATGGCGGAGCGGGAATGAGCAGTTCTTC. Amino acids: CASSIWRSGNEQFF. The chain combines TRBV19 with TRBJ2-1; D may be TRBD2 (6 bases). V lost 2 bases and J 7 bases, leaving 12 bases between the germline ends. The germline V gene encodes CDR1 LNHDA and CDR2 SQIVND (reference sequence). The CDR3 is 14 amino acids.

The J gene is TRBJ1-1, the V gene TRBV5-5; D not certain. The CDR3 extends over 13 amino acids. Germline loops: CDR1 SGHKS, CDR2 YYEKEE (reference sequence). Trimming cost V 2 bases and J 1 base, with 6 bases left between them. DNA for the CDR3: TGTGCCAGCAGCTTTTTACAGAACACTGAAGCTTTCTTT. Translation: CASSFLQNTEAFF.

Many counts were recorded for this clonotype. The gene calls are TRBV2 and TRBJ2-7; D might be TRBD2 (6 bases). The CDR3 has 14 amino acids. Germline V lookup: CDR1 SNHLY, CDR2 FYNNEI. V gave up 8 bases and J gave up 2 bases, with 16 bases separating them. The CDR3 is CASAPGTGAYEQYF. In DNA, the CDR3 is TGTGCCAGCGCCCCCGGGACTGGGGCCTACGAGCAGTACTTC.

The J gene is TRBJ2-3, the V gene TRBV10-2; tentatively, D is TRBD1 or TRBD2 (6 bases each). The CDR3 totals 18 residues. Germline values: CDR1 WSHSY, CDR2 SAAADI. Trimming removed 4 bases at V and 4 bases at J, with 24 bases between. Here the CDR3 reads CASSALPSGDFDADTQYF. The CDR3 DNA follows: TGCGCCAGCAGTGCCCTACCTTCAGGGGACTTTGATGCAGATACGCAGTATTTT.

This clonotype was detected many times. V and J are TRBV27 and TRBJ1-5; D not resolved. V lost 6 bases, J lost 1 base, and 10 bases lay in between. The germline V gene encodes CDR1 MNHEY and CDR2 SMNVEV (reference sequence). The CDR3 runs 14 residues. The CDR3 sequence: CASSPEPSNQPQHF. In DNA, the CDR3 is TGTGCCAGCAGCCCCGAACCGAGCAATCAGCCCCAGCATTTT.